Listed here are 3 T cell receptor beta chains from one sample, sequenced in a study of blood T cell repertoires in COVID-19. TCRdb's copy holds only in-frame clones and misses some; the assay was immunoSEQ multiplex PCR. Of tens of thousands of clones in the sample, around four fifths were seen once. The sample comprised peripheral blood. These receptors were taken from a human donor in a cohort sampled during active COVID-19.

The chain is built from TRBV2 and TRBJ2-3, with 9 bases matching TRBD1. The germline gives CDR1 SNHLY, CDR2 FYNNEI. The CDR3 runs 15 residues. Trimming removed 5 bases from V and 3 bases from J; junction bases left unmatched: 6. The CDR3 nucleotides read TGTGCCAGCAGTTTGACAGGGGGAGGTACAGATACGCAGTATTTT. It encodes CASSLTGGGTDTQYF.

This clone was counted between two and nine times. The V call is TRBV7-2, the J call TRBJ1-2; 7 bases align to TRBD1. V trimming: 3 bases; J trimming: 5 bases; junction bases outside the gene matches: 6. The CDR3 has 14 residues. The germline CDR1 and CDR2 sequences are SGHTA and FQGNSA. Written as DNA, the CDR3 is TGTGCCAGCAGCTTGGCGGGACAGCCGTATGGCTACACCTTC. Translating gives CASSLAGQPYGYTF.

The J gene is TRBJ2-7, the V gene TRBV18; 7 nucleotides match TRBD2. Losses at the gene ends were 2 bases for V and 1 base for J; bases not matched to a gene: 5. The CDR3 loop spans 15 amino acids. The germline V gene has CDR1 KGHSH and CDR2 LQKENI. The CDR3 is CASSPTTSRSYEQYF. The CDR3 DNA follows: TGTGCCAGCTCACCAACGACTAGCCGGTCCTACGAGCAGTACTTC.